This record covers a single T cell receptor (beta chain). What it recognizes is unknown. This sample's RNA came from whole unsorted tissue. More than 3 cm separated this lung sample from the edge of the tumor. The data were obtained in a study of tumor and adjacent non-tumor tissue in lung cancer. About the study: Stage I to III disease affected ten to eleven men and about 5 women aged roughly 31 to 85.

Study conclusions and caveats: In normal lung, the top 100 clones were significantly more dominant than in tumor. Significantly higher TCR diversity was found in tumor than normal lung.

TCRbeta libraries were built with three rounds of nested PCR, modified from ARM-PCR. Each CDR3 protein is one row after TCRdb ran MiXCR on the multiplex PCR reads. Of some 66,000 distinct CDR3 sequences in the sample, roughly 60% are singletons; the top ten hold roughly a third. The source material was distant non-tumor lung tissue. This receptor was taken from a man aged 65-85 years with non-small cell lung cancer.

The CDR3 DNA reads TGTGCCAGCAGCCTACGTGGTAGCGGGGGGCCGACAGAGGCCTACAATGAGCAGTTCTTC. Its translation is CASSLRGSGGPTEAYNEQFF. The chain couples TRBV7-9 to TRBJ2-1; 10 bases agree with TRBD2. The CDR3 has 20 amino acids. Per the germline V gene, CDR1 is SEHNR and CDR2 is FQNEAQ (reference sequence). The trim removed 5 bases at V and 2 bases at J, leaving 18 bases unmatched.